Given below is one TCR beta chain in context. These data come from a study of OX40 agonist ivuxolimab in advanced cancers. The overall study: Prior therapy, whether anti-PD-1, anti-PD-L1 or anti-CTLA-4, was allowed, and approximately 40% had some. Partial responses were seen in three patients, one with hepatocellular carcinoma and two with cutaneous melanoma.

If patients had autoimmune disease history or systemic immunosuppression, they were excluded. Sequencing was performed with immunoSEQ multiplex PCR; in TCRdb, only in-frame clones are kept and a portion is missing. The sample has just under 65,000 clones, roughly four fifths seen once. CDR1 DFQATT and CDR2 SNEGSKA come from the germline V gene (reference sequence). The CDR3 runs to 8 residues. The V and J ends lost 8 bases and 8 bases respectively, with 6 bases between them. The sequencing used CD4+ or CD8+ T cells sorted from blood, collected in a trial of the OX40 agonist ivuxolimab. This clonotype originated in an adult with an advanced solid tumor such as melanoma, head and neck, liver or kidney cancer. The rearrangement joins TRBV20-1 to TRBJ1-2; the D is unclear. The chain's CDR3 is CSPDGYTF. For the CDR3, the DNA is TGCAGTCCTGACGGCTACACCTTC.